This T cell receptor beta chain was sequenced in a study of blood T cell repertoires in COVID-19. This CDR3 is built from 13 residues. CDR1 is MDHEN and CDR2 is SYDVKM in the germline V gene. V was trimmed by 8 bases and J by 6 bases, leaving 14 bases between them. Under the authors' procedure: Nucleated cell counts were estimated from reference gene primer amplification. Method: immunoSEQ multiplex PCR; TCRdb's copy keeps in-frame clones and lacks some. That table supplies the V and J calls and clone size; D and trimming were determined from the DNA. The sample records more than 250,000 clones, 80% to 90% being singletons.

The sample taken for sequencing was peripheral blood. The rearrangement links TRBV28 to TRBJ2-4, with D possibly TRBD2 on 5 matching bases. The receptor was derived from a man aged 45 to 65 with active or convalescent COVID-19. The CDR3 DNA reads as TGTGCCAGCGCCGGGGTAGATCTAAACATTCAGTACTTC. Its translation: CASAGVDLNIQYF.